The clone carrying this T cell receptor beta chain showed up just once. Its specificity is not known. The data were obtained in a study of cytomegalovirus exposure and HLA in healthy donors. In the study overall: Genotyping showed roughly 77% of hundreds of donors falling in the Caucasian-associated ancestry cluster.

Primers for the PCR totalled 60 Vbeta and 13 Jbeta. This table comes from immunoSEQ multiplex PCR, and its TCRdb copy is limited to in-frame clones, with some not included. The table lists 150,000 or so clones, more than 70% of them singletons. Germline CDR1 and CDR2: SQVTM and ANQGSEA. The CDR3 has 12 amino acids. V lost 7 bases, J lost 5 bases, and 14 bases lay in between. Study-level results: Later analysis demonstrated an association between a missense DCLRE1C variant and TCR beta V- and J-gene trimming.

This chain uses TRBV29-1 with TRBJ1-1, with D possibly being TRBD1 (5 bases). The source is a boy aged 2-15 years in good health and CMV-seronegative. Specimen: PBMCs. The CDR3 spells CSGHRGGTEAFF. The CDR3 nucleotides are TGCAGCGGACACCGCGGGGGGACTGAAGCTTTCTTT.